This TCR beta chain derives from a study of T cell responses to AZD1222 COVID-19 vaccine. General study findings and limits: Spike-specific TCR breadth and depth went up after people got two AZD1222 doses. CD4 TCRs linked to vaccination spanned spike, dominating at 160-218 and 743-854. Repertoires in all cases were sampled only once the peak T cell response had passed. The sample set comprised mostly white British donors with more females, and clonal diversity was possibly underestimated.

The CDR3 is made up of 16 amino acids. Trimming removed 5 bases at V and 2 bases at J, with 16 bases between. Germline V gene sequence: CDR1 MNHEY, CDR2 SMNVEV (reference sequence). Here immunoSEQ multiplex PCR was the method, and the copy in TCRdb shows in-frame clones only, minus some. The repertoire table contains some 150,000 clones. With respect to this clone: Its specificity is unknown.

The specimen sequenced was peripheral blood. This TCR was sampled from an adult in good health. The chain uses TRBV27 and TRBJ1-5; tentative D call: TRBD1 (6 bases). The CDR3 DNA reads as TGTGCCAGCAGTCTGGAATACAGGGAAGGCAATCAGCCCCAGCATTTT. The encoded protein is CASSLEYREGNQPQHF.